The text below deals with one T cell receptor beta chain. Its antigen is still unknown. This sample is part of a study of breast tumors, draining lymph nodes, adjacent tissues. Study-wide results and caveats: That most tumor T cells come from lymph nodes remained unproven. Data fit most tumor T cells coming from lymph node, expanding in tumor.

TCRdb reprocessed the multiplex PCR reads via MiXCR and lists one record per CDR3 protein. The repertoire holds roughly 110,000 distinct CDR3 sequences, more than 30% seen once, with 5.5% to 6% in the top ten. Samples came from axillary lymph nodes draining the breast cancer. This CDR3 contains 14 residues. V lost 5 bases and J lost 0, with 10 bases in between. Germline CDR1 LNHDA, CDR2 SQIVND (reference sequence). What was sequenced was axillary lymph node tissue. This receptor was taken from a female donor with breast cancer. Some clones in this sample may be carry-over from other donors' samples. The chain couples TRBV19 to TRBJ1-1; maybe TRBD1 (5 bases). The CDR3 region has the DNA TGTGCCAGTAGTTTTGGGGCCCTGAACACTGAAGCTTTCTTT. Amino acids: CASSFGALNTEAFF.